The clone carrying this T cell receptor beta chain has a single count. Its antigen is unknown. The V gene's germline CDR1 is KGHDR and CDR2 SFDVKD. The CDR3 sequence is 16 residues long. V gave up 4 bases and J gave up 5 bases; unmatched junction bases: 7. TCRdb reanalysed the reads using MiXCR and keeps one entry per CDR3 protein. The profile shows approximately 500,000 distinct CDR3 sequences, around 27% of them singletons. The data were taken from a study of T cell repertoires in cytomegalovirus infection. In the study overall: Matching HLA type and CMV infection were both indicated by public TCR beta signatures.

Study results and limitations: In two of eight donors, the top clonotype was HLA-C-restricted CMV-specific. Cumulative frequency (of public TCR beta family members) identified carriers of CMV plus the relevant HLA.

Sequenced input: PBMCs. V and J are TRBV24-1 and TRBJ1-1; 12 bases fit TRBD1. The receptor's source is a human donor in good health (CMV status not recorded). Some clones in this sample may be carry-over from other donors' samples. The CDR3 nucleotides read TGTGCCACCAGTGACACCGGGACAGGGGGCCGGACTGAAGCTTTCTTT. Amino acid sequence: CATSDTGTGGRTEAFF.